These 11 T cell receptor beta chains came from one sample sequenced in a study of vaccination and CD4 T cells after COVID-19. Specified treatment: roughly ten-day PBMC culture with coronavirus spike peptide pools or control peptides (ViraFEST assay). These TCRs' antigens remain unknown. Cultured CD4+ T cells had their DNA profiled by the Oncomine TCR Beta short-read assay. A single record per CDR3 protein comes from TCRdb applying MiXCR to the PCR reads. The table shows some 19,000 distinct CDR3 sequences, with about two fifths occurring only once. Specimen: cultured CD4+ T cells from blood. Every receptor here comes from a human donor with COVID-19.

This clonotype appeared once. The chain links TRBV20-1 to TRBJ2-4; 7 nucleotides agree with TRBD1. CDR3 length equals 16 residues. Germline CDR1 reads DFQATT; CDR2 reads SNEGSKA (reference sequence). The junction had 17 bases not matched to a gene; V was cut back by 6 bases and J by 6 bases. CDR3 residues: CSAPPPRQGSGNIQYF. The CDR3 DNA follows: TGCAGTGCCCCCCCTCCCCGACAGGGATCGGGAAACATTCAGTACTTC.

This clonotype occurred a few times. The chain recombines TRBV11-3 with TRBJ2-3; a possible D gene is TRBD1 (5 bases). This CDR3 contains 14 residues. The V gene lost 3 bases and the J gene lost 4 bases, with 11 bases spanning the gap. Germline V gene lookup returns CDR1 SGHNT and CDR2 YENEEA. The CDR3, as DNA: TGTGCCAGCAGCTTGCGACAGAAGGCAGATACGCAGTATTTT. Protein: CASSLRQKADTQYF.

The chain couples TRBV29-1 to TRBJ2-2, with a weak D call TRBD2 (6 bases). V was pared by 3 bases and J by 1 base, with 6 bases between. Germline V gene lookup returns CDR1 SQVTM and CDR2 ANQGSEA. The CDR3 covers 13 residues. The CDR3 here is CSVDGGNTGELFF. CDR3 DNA sequence: TGCAGCGTTGACGGGGGGAACACCGGGGAGCTGTTTTTT.

This clonotype was seen only a few times. V and J are TRBV6-2 or TRBV6-3 and TRBJ2-2, with D possibly called TRBD1 or TRBD2 (7 bases each). Germline CDR1 is MNHEY and CDR2 is SVGEGT. Trimming took off 6 bases at V and 4 bases at J, with 12 bases between the two ends. The CDR3 has 14 amino acids. CDR3: CASSRGGITGELFF. The CDR3 coding sequence is TGTGCCAGCAGCAGGGGGGGAATCACCGGGGAGCTGTTTTTT.

The chain joins TRBV6-2 or TRBV6-3 to TRBJ1-2, with 8 positions matching TRBD1. Germline values: CDR1 MNHEY, CDR2 SVGEGT. Trimming at V came to 0 bases and at J to 5 bases, leaving 2 bases not matched to a gene. The CDR3 spans 14 residues. CDR3 region: CASSYSGQEYGYTF. For the CDR3, the DNA is TGTGCCAGCAGTTACTCGGGACAGGAATATGGCTACACCTTC.

Points on this clonotype: One junction end does not reproduce the germline sequence, and a read error may be involved. The J gene is TRBJ1-1, the V gene TRBV20-1, with D possibly TRBD1 on 5 matching bases. This CDR3 is built from 14 residues. CDR1 and CDR2 (germline): DFQATT, SNEGSKA (reference sequence). The CDR3 DNA reads as TGCAGTGCGAGAGGGGTACCCGGGGGCACTGAAGCTTTCTTT. Amino acid sequence: CSARGVPGGTEAFF.

The CDR3 region is CASSLKGNHEQYF. For the CDR3, the DNA is TGTGCCAGCAGTTTAAAGGGGAACCACGAGCAGTACTTC. The rearrangement links TRBV27 to TRBJ2-7; D might be TRBD1 (5 bases). In germline, CDR1 is MNHEY, CDR2 SMNVEV (reference sequence). V lost 2 bases and J lost 5, with 10 bases in between. This CDR3 has 13 residues.

This chain links TRBV27 with TRBJ2-3; 9 bases map to TRBD2. The CDR3 sequence is 17 residues long. Germline V lookup: CDR1 MNHEY, CDR2 SMNVEV (reference sequence). V shed 4 bases, J shed 1 base, and the junction held 9 bases outside the gene matches. CDR3 DNA sequence: TGTGCCAGCAGTTCCCGGCCTAGCGGGACACGCACAGATACGCAGTATTTT. Translation: CASSSRPSGTRTDTQYF.

The rearrangement links TRBV28 to TRBJ2-7; 8 bases agree with TRBD1. Germline CDR1 reads MDHEN; CDR2 reads SYDVKM. The ends lost 8 bases at V and 6 bases at J; junction bases unmatched: 9. The CDR3 sequence is 13 residues long. The CDR3 spells CASLQAGGSEQYF. CDR3 nucleotide sequence: TGTGCCAGCCTCCAGGCAGGGGGCAGCGAGCAGTACTTC.

This clonotype was seen only a few times. CDR3 in DNA: TGTGCCAGCAGCCTAACTACCCCCGTATTTTATGGCTACACCTTC. As protein: CASSLTTPVFYGYTF. The chain couples TRBV7-9 to TRBJ1-2; no clear D gene. V was cut by 5 bases and J by 5 bases, with 18 bases left in between. The CDR3 covers 15 residues. Germline CDR1 is SEHNR and CDR2 is FQNEAQ (reference sequence).

CDR3 residues: CSVRGQWGSGNTIYF. CDR3 nucleotide sequence: TGCAGTGTACGCGGACAGTGGGGCTCTGGAAACACCATATATTTT. The rearrangement uses TRBV20-1 and TRBJ1-3; maybe TRBD1 (6 bases). The CDR3 runs to 15 residues. Germline V gene data show CDR1 as DFQATT and CDR2 as SNEGSKA (reference sequence). V dropped 7 bases and J dropped 0 bases, with 16 bases sitting between them.